This is a list of T cell receptor beta chains from one sample in a study of CD8 T cells in Susac syndrome. TCRdb fed the immunoSEQ multiplex PCR reads into MiXCR, producing one record per CDR3 protein. Of some 400,000 distinct CDR3 sequences listed, more than 80% are singletons. Sequenced: CD8+ T cells from PBMCs. These receptors were collected from a human donor with multiple sclerosis. CDR3s include the opening cysteine and the closing phenylalanine or tryptophan. Fields, in order: V gene, J gene, clone size, D gene, CDR3 DNA, CDR3 protein. A D gene is named only where the DNA matches it firmly. Rows give clone size only sometimes, using once, few, many, or a class for an expanded clone.

TRBV5-6	TRBJ1-1	-	-	TGTGCCAGCAGCTTGGGGAACCGGGACCGAAACACTGAAGCTTTCTTT	CASSLGNRDRNTEAFF
TRBV3-1	TRBJ1-4	-	-	TGTGCCAGCAGCCATCCCGGACCAGGGGATGAAAAACTGTTTTTT	CASSHPGPGDEKLFF
TRBV29-1	TRBJ2-1	-	-	TGCAGCGTTGACCAACCTCGGACAGTCCCCTATGGTCACTACAATGAGCAGTTCTTC	CSVDQPRTVPYGHYNEQFF
TRBV27	TRBJ1-1	-	-	TGTGCCAGCAGTTTGGGGGGCTACGGCACTGAAGCTTTCTTT	CASSLGGYGTEAFF
TRBV7-9	TRBJ2-3	-	-	TGTGCCAGCAGCCCTTGGGGGGGGGCCATCGCAGATACGCAGTATTTT	CASSPWGGAIADTQYF
TRBV27	TRBJ2-7	-	TRBD2	TGTGCCAGCAGTCTGGTGGGAGGGCCCAACGAGCAGTACTTC	CASSLVGGPNEQYF
TRBV12-3/TRBV12-4	TRBJ2-2	-	-	TGTGCCAGCAGTTCTGGGGCCCAAGGGGAAAAGCTGTTTTTT	CASSSGAQGEKLFF
TRBV28	TRBJ1-5	-	-	TGTGCCACCTCTGAACGGGGGAGCGGCAATCAGCCCCAGCATTTT	CATSERGSGNQPQHF
TRBV28	TRBJ2-1	-	-	TGTGCCAGCAGCCGATTTTCACACAATGAGCAGTTCTTC	CASSRFSHNEQFF
TRBV12-3/TRBV12-4	TRBJ2-1	few	TRBD2	TGTGCCAGCAGCCACGGGACTACCTACAATGAGCAGTTCTTC	CASSHGTTYNEQFF
TRBV27	TRBJ1-5	once	-	TGTGCCAGCAGCAGGTGGGAGCTCAATCAGCCCCAGCATTTT	CASSRWELNQPQHF
TRBV10-1	TRBJ2-1	-	-	TGCGCCAGCAGTGGGTATGGGAATGAGCAGTTCTTC	CASSGYGNEQFF
TRBV2	TRBJ1-4	-	TRBD1	TGTGCCAGCATGAGGGGACAGGGGGAAAAACTGTTTTTT	CASMRGQGEKLFF
TRBV5-1	TRBJ2-1	-	TRBD1	TGCGCCAGCAGCGAAGACAGGGGGCACTACAATGAGCAGTTCTTC	CASSEDRGHYNEQFF
TRBV7-8	TRBJ2-1	-	-	TGTGCCAGCAGCCCAGACGACTTCGACTACAATGAGCAGTTCTTC	CASSPDDFDYNEQFF
TRBV9	TRBJ2-1	-	-	TGTGCCAGCAGCGTAGATCATGAAGGGAGCTCCTACAATGAGCAGTTCTTC	CASSVDHEGSSYNEQFF
TRBV27	TRBJ2-7	-	-	TGTGCCAGCAGTTACGGACAGGAGCAGTACTTC	CASSYGQEQYF
TRBV30	TRBJ1-2	-	-	TGTGCCTGGAGTGTACTCGGCAGCCAAAACTATGGCTACACCTTC	CAWSVLGSQNYGYTF
TRBV20-1	TRBJ2-1	-	-	TGCAGTGCTAGAGATCTTTCGGCAGGAGCATACAATGAGCAGTTCTTC	CSARDLSAGAYNEQFF
TRBV6-5	TRBJ2-1	-	-	TGTGCCAGCAGACAGGCAGGTGAGCAGTTCTTC	CASRQAGEQFF
TRBV27	TRBJ2-7	few	-	TGTGCCAGCAGTTTAAAGGAAACCTACGAGCAGTACTTC	CASSLKETYEQYF
TRBV6-1	TRBJ1-1	few	-	TGTGCCAGCAGTAAAGGGTTGGCTGAAGCTTTCTTT	CASSKGLAEAFF
TRBV7-3	TRBJ2-1	-	TRBD2	TGTGCCAGCAGCCCCCGACTAGCGGGAGTAAAAGGGGAGCAGTTCTTC	CASSPRLAGVKGEQFF
TRBV5-4	TRBJ1-4	-	-	TGTGCCAGCAGTTTAGAGGTTGGGAATGAAAAACTGTTTTTT	CASSLEVGNEKLFF
TRBV28	TRBJ2-7	-	-	TGTGCCAGCACCAATTCGCCAAGGAACCACGAGCAGTACTTC	CASTNSPRNHEQYF
TRBV27	TRBJ1-4	-	-	TGTGCCAGCAGGGGAGGGACTGAAAAACTGTTTTTT	CASRGGTEKLFF
TRBV9	TRBJ2-1	-	TRBD2	TGTGCCAGCAGCGTAGCTTGGGGGGAGCGGGAGGGCCTGAATGAGCAGTTCTTC	CASSVAWGEREGLNEQFF
TRBV7-8	TRBJ1-5	-	-	TGTGCCAGCAGTTCAGGGGCGCCCCTTAGCAATCAGCCCCAGCATTTT	CASSSGAPLSNQPQHF
TRBV6-5	TRBJ1-1	-	-	TGTGCCAGCAGTTACTCTACGGGACTCATGAACACTGAAGCTTTCTTT	CASSYSTGLMNTEAFF
TRBV29-1	TRBJ2-2	-	-	TGCAGCGCGGATGATGCGAACACCGGGGAGCTGTTTTTT	CSADDANTGELFF
TRBV3-1	TRBJ2-1	-	TRBD2	TGTGCCAGCAGGGGACTAGCGGGATTCTACAATGAGCAGTTCTTC	CASRGLAGFYNEQFF
TRBV25-1	TRBJ2-2	-	-	TGTGCCAGCAGTGATCGTACTGTTGGGGAGCTGTTTTTT	CASSDRTVGELFF
TRBV28	TRBJ2-7	-	-	TGTGCCAGCAGCCCGAGGACAGCCTCCTACGAGCAGTACTTC	CASSPRTASYEQYF
TRBV2	TRBJ2-2	-	-	TGTGCCAGCATCCCCAGGAGAAACACCGGGGAGCTGTTTTTT	CASIPRRNTGELFF
TRBV14	TRBJ2-3	-	TRBD2	TGTGCCAGCAGCCAAGGGGCGGGAGCTTCAGATACGCAGTATTTT	CASSQGAGASDTQYF
TRBV6-6	TRBJ2-3	-	TRBD1	TGTGCCAGCAGTACCGGACAGGGCACAGATACGCAGTATTTT	CASSTGQGTDTQYF
TRBV29-1	TRBJ2-7	-	TRBD1	TGCAGCGTTGGACGTACCGGGACAGGGGGAATCGAGCAGTACTTC	CSVGRTGTGGIEQYF
TRBV29-1	TRBJ2-7	-	TRBD1	TGCAGCGTTTCGACAGGGGGTATCTACGAGCAGTACTTC	CSVSTGGIYEQYF
TRBV6-1	TRBJ1-1	-	-	TGTGCCAGCACCATGGACGGAATGAACACTGAAGCTTTCTTT	CASTMDGMNTEAFF
TRBV19	TRBJ1-1	-	-	TGTGCCAGTAAGGGTTTTACGGAGAACACTGAAGCTTTCTTT	CASKGFTENTEAFF